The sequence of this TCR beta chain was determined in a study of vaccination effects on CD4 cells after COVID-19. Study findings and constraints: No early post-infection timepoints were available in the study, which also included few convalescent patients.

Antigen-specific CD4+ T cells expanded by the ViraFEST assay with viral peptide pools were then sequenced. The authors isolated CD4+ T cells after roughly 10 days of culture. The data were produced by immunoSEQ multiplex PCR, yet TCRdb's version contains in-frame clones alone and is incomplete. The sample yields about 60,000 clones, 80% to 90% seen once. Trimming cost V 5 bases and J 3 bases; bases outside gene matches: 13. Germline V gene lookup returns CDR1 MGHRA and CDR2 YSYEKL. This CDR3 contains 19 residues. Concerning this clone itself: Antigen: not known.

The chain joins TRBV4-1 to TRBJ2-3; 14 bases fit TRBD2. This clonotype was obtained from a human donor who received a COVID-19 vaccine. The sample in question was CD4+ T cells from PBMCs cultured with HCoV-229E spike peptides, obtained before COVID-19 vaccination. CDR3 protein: CASSGGHWGLAGDTDTQYF. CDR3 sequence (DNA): TGCGCCAGCAGCGGGGGGCATTGGGGACTAGCGGGGGATACAGATACGCAGTATTTT.